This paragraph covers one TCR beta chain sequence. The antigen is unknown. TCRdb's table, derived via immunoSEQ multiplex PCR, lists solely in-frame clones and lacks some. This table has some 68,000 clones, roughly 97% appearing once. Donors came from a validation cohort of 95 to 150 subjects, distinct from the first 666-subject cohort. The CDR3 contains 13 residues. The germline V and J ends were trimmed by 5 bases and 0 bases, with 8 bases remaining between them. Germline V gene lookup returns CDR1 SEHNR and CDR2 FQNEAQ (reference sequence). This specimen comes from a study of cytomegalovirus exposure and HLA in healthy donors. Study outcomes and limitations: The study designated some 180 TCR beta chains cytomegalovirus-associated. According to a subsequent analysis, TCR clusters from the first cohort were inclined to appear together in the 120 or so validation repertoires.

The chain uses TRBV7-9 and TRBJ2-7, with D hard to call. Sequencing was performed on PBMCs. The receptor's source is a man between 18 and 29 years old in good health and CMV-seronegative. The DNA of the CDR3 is TGTGCCAGCAGCCCATCGAGCTCCTACGAGCAGTACTTC. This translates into CASSPSSSYEQYF.